These 20 T cell receptor beta chains came from one sample sequenced in a study of cytomegalovirus exposure and HLA in healthy donors. Vbeta (60) and Jbeta (13) primers were used in the PCR. Sequencing used immunoSEQ multiplex PCR; TCRdb keeps in-frame clones, though not all of them. This sample yields around 130,000 clones, of which approximately 80% are seen a single time; around 3% belongs to the top ten. Sequenced input: PBMCs. These receptors all come from a boy younger than 10 in good health and CMV-seronegative.

In this sample, this clone turned up once. V usage is TRBV30 and J usage is TRBJ1-1; D ambiguous. The CDR3 has 15 amino acids. Germline V lookup: CDR1 GTSNPN, CDR2 SVGIG (reference sequence). The germline V and J ends were trimmed by 4 bases and 3 bases, with 18 bases remaining between them. CDR3 protein: CAWTGAGFEYTEAFF. The CDR3 nucleotides read TGTGCCTGGACCGGAGCGGGGTTCGAGTACACTGAAGCTTTCTTT.

The rearrangement uses TRBV18 and TRBJ2-1, with D maybe TRBD1 (6 bases). The germline V gene has CDR1 KGHSH and CDR2 LQKENI. This CDR3 is built from 16 residues. Trimming removed 3 bases at V and 0 bases at J, with 12 bases between. The CDR3 bases are TGTGCCAGCTCACCCCCGGGACACATCTCCTACAATGAGCAGTTCTTC. Translation: CASSPPGHISYNEQFF.

This rearrangement joins TRBV10-3 to TRBJ2-3, with a tentative D call TRBD2 (5 bases). This CDR3 is built from 14 residues. V was shortened by 4 bases and J by 0 bases, with 8 bases between the two germline ends. Looked up from germline, CDR1 is ENHRY and CDR2 is SYGVKD. CDR3 sequence (DNA): TGTGCCATCAGTGCCGAGCGGAGCACAGATACGCAGTATTTT. Translation gives CAISAERSTDTQYF.

The chain recombines TRBV18 with TRBJ1-3; 9 bases align to TRBD1. V lost 0 bases and J lost 0; bases outside the gene matches: 6. Germline CDR1 KGHSH, CDR2 LQKENI. The CDR3 sequence is 18 residues long. The CDR3 DNA follows: TGTGCCAGCTCACCACCTCCGGGACAGGGTATCTCTGGAAACACCATATATTTT. It encodes CASSPPPGQGISGNTIYF.

The chain recombines TRBV27 with TRBJ1-2, with 8 bases that match TRBD1. In germline, CDR1 is MNHEY, CDR2 SMNVEV (reference sequence). The CDR3 extends over 16 amino acids. V was pared by 3 bases and J by 4 bases, with 10 bases of the junction left unmatched. The CDR3 nucleotides read TGTGCCAGCAGTTTGGACAGGGACTCGGCTGTCTATGGCTACACCTTC. Translated, it gives CASSLDRDSAVYGYTF.

For this clone: In the same sample, other DNA sequences code for this CDR3. The chain joins TRBV5-1 to TRBJ2-7; 7 bases map to TRBD1. The V and J ends lost 0 bases and 0 bases, in that order; junction bases with no gene match: 3. CDR1 SGHRS and CDR2 YFSETQ come from the germline V gene. The length of the CDR3 is 15 residues. The CDR3 loop is CASSLGAGGSYEQYF. The CDR3 DNA follows: TGCGCCAGCAGCTTGGGCGCAGGGGGCTCCTACGAGCAGTACTTC. Full variable domain (outside the CDR3, taken from reference TRBV5-1 and TRBJ2-7): KAGVTQTPRYLIKTRGQQVTLSCSPISGHRSVSWYQQTPGQGLQFLFEYFSETQRNKGNFPGRFSGRQFSNSRSEMNVSTLELGDSALYLCASSLGAGGSYEQYFGPGTRLTVT.

V is TRBV9 and J is TRBJ2-1, with TRBD1 matching over 9 bases. The V gene's germline CDR1 is SGDLS and CDR2 YYNGEE. J lost 2 bases, V lost 2 bases, and 20 bases had no gene match. The CDR3 sequence is 21 residues long. The CDR3 region is CASSVGFMKTGGRNPYNEQFF. Written as DNA, the CDR3 is TGTGCCAGCAGCGTCGGCTTTATGAAGACAGGGGGTCGAAACCCCTACAATGAGCAGTTCTTC.

The V and J genes are TRBV7-6 and TRBJ1-2, with 12 bases identical to TRBD1. The CDR3 spans 19 residues. Germline CDR1 SGHVS, CDR2 FNYEAQ. V trimming: 5 bases; J trimming: 1 base; junction bases outside the gene matches: 14. The CDR3 sequence is CASSALRGTGGFFNYGYTF. DNA of the CDR3: TGTGCCAGCAGCGCCCTGAGGGGGACAGGGGGCTTTTTTAACTATGGCTACACCTTC.

V and J are TRBV6-1 and TRBJ2-2; possible D gene TRBD2, 6 bases. Per germline, CDR1 MNHNS and CDR2 SASEGT. Trimming stripped 7 bases from V and 1 base from J, with 13 bases between. This CDR3 spans 15 amino acids. As DNA, the CDR3 is TGTGCCAGCACCCGTGACGGGGGGAACACCGGGGAGCTGTTTTTT. This gives the protein CASTRDGGNTGELFF.

The CDR3 spells CASGRGDTEAFF. In nucleotides, the CDR3 is TGTGCCAGCGGCCGGGGGGACACTGAAGCTTTCTTT. The chain links TRBV19 to TRBJ1-1; a possible D gene is TRBD1 (5 bases). The CDR3 covers 12 residues. The germline gives CDR1 LNHDA, CDR2 SQIVND (reference sequence). V lost 9 bases and J 3 bases, leaving 11 bases between the germline ends.

The V and J genes are TRBV2 and TRBJ2-3, with TRBD2 matching 13 bases. This CDR3 is 16 amino acids long. Unmatched junction bases numbered 3, after V lost 6 bases and J lost 0 bases. Germline V CDR1 and CDR2: SNHLY, FYNNEI. The CDR3 nucleotides read TGTGCCAGCAGGAGGACTAGCGGGGGTAGCACAGATACGCAGTATTTT. This sequence encodes CASRRTSGGSTDTQYF.

V and J are TRBV5-4 and TRBJ2-1, with 10 bases that match TRBD1. The length of the CDR3 is 15 residues. The junction had 2 bases not matched to a gene; V was cut back by 1 base and J by 4 bases. Germline V gene data show CDR1 as SGHNT and CDR2 as YYREEE (reference sequence). CDR3 in amino acids: CASSLKGQGYNEQFF. CDR3 DNA: TGTGCCAGCAGCTTGAAGGGACAGGGGTACAATGAGCAGTTCTTC.

CDR3 DNA sequence: TGTGCCAGCAGCTCCCTGGGGGCAGGGGAAGAGCAGTACGTC. The encoded protein is CASSSLGAGEEQYV. The genes are TRBV7-9 and TRBJ2-7, with D tentatively TRBD1 (6 bases). Trimming cost V 4 bases and J 7 bases, with 17 bases left between them. The CDR3 is 14 residues long. CDR1 is SEHNR and CDR2 is FQNEAQ in the germline V gene (reference sequence).

The chain is built from TRBV30 and TRBJ1-2, with TRBD1 matching 9 bases. This CDR3 is built from 16 residues. Germline V gene sequence: CDR1 GTSNPN, CDR2 SVGIG (reference sequence). V lost 5 bases and J lost 8; bases outside the gene matches: 18. The CDR3 loop is CAWSLTGTGKKEGYTF. CDR3 sequence (DNA): TGTGCCTGGTCCTTGACCGGGACAGGGAAGAAGGAAGGCTACACCTTC.

CDR3 DNA: TGTGCCAGCAGCTTAAGTATCAGCGGGAGATTCAATGAGCAGTTCTTC. This encodes CASSLSISGRFNEQFF. The rearrangement links TRBV7-2 to TRBJ2-1; 8 nucleotides agree with TRBD2. This CDR3 is 16 amino acids long. The V segment lost 2 bases and the J segment 6 bases; nucleotides outside the gene matches: 9. Per germline, CDR1 SGHTA and CDR2 FQGNSA.

The chain recombines TRBV27 with TRBJ2-2, with 8 bases fitting TRBD1. After removal of 4 bases from V and 5 bases from J, the junction contained 3 bases not matched to a gene. Germline V gene data show CDR1 as MNHEY and CDR2 as SMNVEV (reference sequence). CDR3 length: 14 residues. DNA of the CDR3: TGTGCCAGCAGTTCAACAGGGGGTACCGGGGAGCTGTTTTTT. Translating it yields CASSSTGGTGELFF.

The chain couples TRBV5-1 to TRBJ1-1; a possible D gene is TRBD1 (5 bases). The CDR3 is 12 residues long. The V end was cut by 7 bases, the J end by 5 bases, with 12 bases between. The V gene's germline CDR1 is SGHRS and CDR2 YFSETQ. CDR3 nucleotides: TGCGCCAGCGCGGTCGGGGGGACTGAAGCTTTCTTT. Translated: CASAVGGTEAFF. Drawing the rest from reference TRBV5-1 and TRBJ1-1, the complete variable domain is KAGVTQTPRYLIKTRGQQVTLSCSPISGHRSVSWYQQTPGQGLQFLFEYFSETQRNKGNFPGRFSGRQFSNSRSEMNVSTLELGDSALYLCASAVGGTEAFFGQGTRLTVV.

The rearrangement uses TRBV27 and TRBJ2-6; TRBD2 might be the D (6 bases). Trimming removed 6 bases at V and 1 base at J, with 7 bases between. CDR1 MNHEY and CDR2 SMNVEV come from the germline V gene (reference sequence). The CDR3 extends over 14 amino acids. The CDR3 region has the DNA TGTGCCAGCAGAGGAGGGTCTGGGGCCAACGTCCTGACTTTC. It translates to CASRGGSGANVLTF.

Points on this clone: At one of its ends the junction is not consistent with the germline gene, which may arise from a read error. This sequence joins TRBV5-5 and TRBJ2-5; no definite D call. The CDR3 loop spans 14 amino acids. CDR1 is SGHKS and CDR2 is YYEKEE in the germline V gene (reference sequence). CDR3 residues: CASSLWADQGTQYF. In nucleotides, the CDR3 is TGTGCCAGCAGCTTGTGGGCAGACCAAGGGACCCAGTACTTC.

This clone was observed a few times. The CDR3 protein is CASSTYRGPNTGELFF. The CDR3 bases are TGTGCCAGCAGCACATACAGGGGACCGAACACCGGGGAGCTGTTTTTT. J is TRBJ2-2 and V is TRBV11-2; 7 positions agree with TRBD1. This CDR3 is built from 16 residues. J was trimmed by 0 bases and V by 5 bases; bases with no gene match: 6. The germline CDR1 and CDR2 sequences are SGHAT and FQNNGV.